This entry lists 11 T cell receptor beta chains sequenced from one sample in a study of blood T cell repertoires in COVID-19. Repertoires were generated with immunoSEQ multiplex PCR, while TCRdb's copy carries only in-frame clones and drops some. Of approximately 300,000 clones in the sample, roughly 85% were seen once. Sequenced input: PBMCs or T cells enriched from blood (not recorded which). The receptors were sampled from a woman between 25 and 40 years old who had been exposed to COVID-19.

The chain links TRBV7-2 to TRBJ1-1; tentatively, D is TRBD1 (5 bases). The germline gives CDR1 SGHTA, CDR2 FQGNSA. The CDR3 loop spans 14 amino acids. V was cut by 10 bases and J by 1 base, with 16 bases left in between. The DNA of the CDR3 is TGTGCCACCTACGCGGGGGTTAGGAACACTGAAGCTTTCTTT. Translating it yields CATYAGVRNTEAFF.

The rearrangement uses TRBV5-1 and TRBJ2-1; the match to TRBD1 covers 9 bases. Losses at the gene ends were 1 base for V and 5 bases for J; bases not matched to a gene: 10. The CDR3 extends over 17 amino acids. Germline V gene lookup returns CDR1 SGHRS and CDR2 YFSETQ. The CDR3 sequence: CASSLIRTGAMNNEQFF. The CDR3, as DNA: TGCGCCAGCAGCTTGATTCGGACAGGGGCTATGAACAATGAGCAGTTCTTC.

This clone showed up just a few times. The chain joins TRBV27 to TRBJ1-4; D gene unclear. CDR3 length: 13 residues. Looked up from germline, CDR1 is MNHEY and CDR2 is SMNVEV (reference sequence). With 7 bases removed from V and 7 bases from J, the gap between germline ends came to 13 bases. The CDR3 region has the DNA TGTGCCAGCATGAGAGTACGGGGTGAAAAACTGTTTTTT. Its protein product is CASMRVRGEKLFF.

The V gene is TRBV5-1, the J gene TRBJ2-7; 8 nucleotides match TRBD1. Trimming took 0 bases from V and 5 from J; bases not matched to a gene: 10. CDR1 SGHRS and CDR2 YFSETQ come from the germline V gene. The CDR3 is made up of 16 amino acids. The chain's CDR3 is CASSLVDRGKLDEQYF. DNA for the CDR3: TGCGCCAGCAGCTTGGTAGACAGGGGAAAGTTGGACGAGCAGTACTTC.

A single count supports this clone. This chain links TRBV10-2 with TRBJ2-7; TRBD1 matches at 9 bases. Unmatched junction bases numbered 9, after V lost 8 bases and J lost 4 bases. Germline CDR1 reads WSHSY; CDR2 reads SAAADI. The CDR3 is made up of 14 amino acids. CDR3: CASRGDRALYEQYF. As DNA, the CDR3 is TGCGCCAGCCGCGGGGACAGGGCGCTTTACGAGCAGTACTTC.

This clone was counted only a few times. This sequence joins TRBV5-4 and TRBJ1-2, with 7 bases aligning to TRBD1. The CDR3 runs 15 residues. With V trimmed by 2 bases and J by 0 bases, 4 bases remained unmatched. Per germline, CDR1 SGHNT and CDR2 YYREEE (reference sequence). This CDR3 reads CASSFPRGTNYGYTF. CDR3 bases: TGTGCCAGCAGCTTCCCCAGGGGGACTAACTATGGCTACACCTTC.

The genes are TRBV5-4 and TRBJ2-1, with a possible D match to TRBD1 (6 bases). Trimming removed 4 bases from V and 3 bases from J, with 8 bases in between. Germline V gene data show CDR1 as SGHNT and CDR2 as YYREEE (reference sequence). There are 13 residues in the CDR3. This chain's CDR3 is CASSDRIYNEQFF. CDR3 DNA sequence: TGTGCCAGCAGCGACAGGATCTACAATGAGCAGTTCTTC.

This clone was recorded once. The chain recombines TRBV3-1 (or the pseudogene TRBV3-2) with TRBJ1-1; weak D call: TRBD1 (5 bases). This CDR3 spans 13 amino acids. The V end lost 1 base, the J end lost 6 bases, and 9 bases lay between the germline ends. Germline values: CDR1 LGHDT, CDR2 YNNKEL (reference sequence). In nucleotides, the CDR3 is TGTGCCAGCAGCCAAGGGGGGGTACCTGAAGCTTTCTTT. Its translation: CASSQGGVPEAFF.

The V and J genes are TRBV30 and TRBJ1-2; TRBD1 agrees at 7 bases. J was trimmed by 3 bases and V by 3 bases; bases with no gene match: 1. The CDR3 is 12 amino acids. Germline V lookup: CDR1 GTSNPN, CDR2 SVGIG (reference sequence). CDR3: CAWSTGDYGYTF. Written as DNA, the CDR3 is TGTGCCTGGAGCACAGGGGACTATGGCTACACCTTC.

A single count supports this clone. The gene calls are TRBV9 and TRBJ1-6; possible D gene TRBD1, 6 bases. The V and J ends lost 4 bases and 5 bases respectively, with 16 bases between them. Per germline, CDR1 SGDLS and CDR2 YYNGEE. The CDR3 loop spans 16 amino acids. For the CDR3, the DNA is TGTGCCAGCAGCCCTCAGGGGAGCCCCGATAATTCACCCCTCCACTTT. This sequence encodes CASSPQGSPDNSPLHF.

The chain uses TRBV19 and TRBJ1-2; no clear D gene. Germline CDR1 reads LNHDA; CDR2 reads SQIVND (reference sequence). Trimming removed 6 bases at V and 5 bases at J, with 16 bases between. The CDR3 has 14 residues. The CDR3 DNA reads as TGTGCCAGTAGACGCGGGCGAGAAGGGTATGGCTACACCTTC. Translating it yields CASRRGREGYGYTF.